Here is one T cell receptor beta chain with its context. Its antigen target is currently unknown. Library preparation employed 5' RACE. Preparation of each TCR library used roughly 3.5 ug of total RNA. For each sample, cDNA synthesis with SMARTScribe reverse transcriptase was split into eight separate reactions. During cDNA synthesis, unique molecular identifiers containing a 6-nucleotide sample barcode were introduced by template switching. TCRalpha and TCRbeta cDNA was amplified in two nested PCRs of around 15 and 10 cycles, and bead purification was carried out after each PCR. Before amplification, cDNA was treated with uracil DNA-glycosylase and purified using the QIAquick PCR purification kit. The second PCR was the step at which Illumina TruSeq-compatible adapters and sample-specific barcodes were added. Library quality and concentration were assessed using TapeStation and Qubit, and about 4.7 ng of each library was pooled. Pooled libraries were sequenced on an Illumina HiSeq2500 single-index Rapid Run with 2 x 100 bp reads and custom sequencing primers. As for the authors' bioinformatics: UMI-based consensus assembly with MiGEC version 1.2.6 was used to correct PCR and sequencing errors. V(D)J alignment, clonotype assembly and CDR3 extraction were performed with MiXCR version 2.1.1. To normalise gene usage, clonotype sharing and MAIT/NKT TCR abundance, the analysis used the top 1000, 10 000 and 20 000 clonotypes per sample. After downsampling to 27 000 UMIs, diversity was calculated as the inverse Simpson index using the vegan R package. Paired Mann-Whitney U tests were applied to discordant twin pairs, and Benjamini-Hochberg correction was used for multiple testing. Reprocessed by TCRdb, the reads give a single entry per CDR3 protein sequence, without DNA. The V and J calls reflect TCRdb's pipeline rather than the authors' work. The sample's table covers approximately 420,000 distinct CDR3 sequences. The ten most abundant clones make up 2% to 3% of the sample.

Per the germline V gene (reference sequence), WNHNN is the CDR1 and SYGVQD is the CDR2. The CDR3 contains 14 residues, cysteine and phenylalanine counted. Nucleotide data are not available. The sample originates from a study of monozygotic twins with inflammatory bowel disease (dated by TCRdb to about 2019). General notes on the study: In total, around 30 monozygotic twin pairs made up the full study: 19 Danish pairs, all IBD-discordant, plus nine German pairs, of which four were IBD-concordant and five were IBD-discordant. The search for disease-associated traits relied mainly on comparing IBD patients with their genetically identical healthy co-twins within discordant pairs. Each individual had, on average, about 151 000 unique TCRalpha sequences and 181 000 unique TCRbeta sequences available for analysis. The study at large found these results: A decrease in TCRbeta repertoire diversity, as measured by inverse Simpson index, was observed in IBD patients compared with their healthy co-twins. The analysis was unable to tell different T cell subtypes apart. Background noise and inter-individual variability may have been introduced into the repertoires by the differing immunosuppressive treatments among patients. The results gave no support for a single strong signal or clonotype linked to IBD. Repertoire similarity did not differ between concordant and discordant twins, possibly due to limited statistical power. Compared with healthy twins, IBD patients shared fewer clonotypes with other individuals, and the difference was most pronounced in patients with signs of disease activity.

An approximately 2.3 ml peripheral blood sample was drawn into PAXgene tubes per donor and stored at -80°C. Without any T cell sorting, total RNA was extracted from whole blood using the PAXgene blood miRNA kit on an automated QIAcube. Peripheral blood from monozygotic twin pairs, either concordant or discordant for inflammatory bowel disease, underwent deep TCRalpha and TCRbeta repertoire profiling that used unique molecular barcoding. Smoking habits were recorded for all twin pairs, and each individual was classified as a current, former or never smoker. This TCR came from a human donor with ulcerative colitis or Crohn's disease, or a healthy co-twin of an affected twin (not recorded which). Sequenced input: blood. The V and J genes are TRBV10-1 and TRBJ2-3; TCRdb's D call of TRBD1 is untestable without DNA. CDR3 protein: CASSPGQGSGTQYF.